This TCR beta chain was recorded in a study of cytomegalovirus exposure and HLA in healthy donors. Germline V CDR1 and CDR2: SGHTA, FQGNSA. V shed 5 bases and J shed 1 base, with 16 bases lying between them. The CDR3 runs to 16 residues. Primers: 60 Vbeta forward and 13 Jbeta reverse. Repertoires were generated with immunoSEQ multiplex PCR, while TCRdb's copy carries only in-frame clones and drops some. Of 130,000 or so clones in the sample, over 50% are singletons; the top ten hold under 9%. This clone was detected a few times. This sequence originates from a woman aged 40 to 49 in good health and CMV-seropositive. The rearrangement joins TRBV7-2 to TRBJ2-3, with D maybe TRBD1 (6 bases). Specimen: PBMCs. CDR3 protein: CASSPGPGAGTDTQYF. Here the CDR3 DNA reads TGTGCCAGCAGCCCGGGACCAGGGGCGGGCACAGATACGCAGTATTTT. Complete variable domain (other parts from reference TRBV7-2 and TRBJ2-3): GAGVSQSPSNKVTEKGKDVELRCDPISGHTALYWYRQSLGQGLEFLIYFQGNSAPDKSGLPSDRFSAERTGGSVSTLTIQRTQQEDSAVYLCASSPGPGAGTDTQYFGPGTRLTVL.